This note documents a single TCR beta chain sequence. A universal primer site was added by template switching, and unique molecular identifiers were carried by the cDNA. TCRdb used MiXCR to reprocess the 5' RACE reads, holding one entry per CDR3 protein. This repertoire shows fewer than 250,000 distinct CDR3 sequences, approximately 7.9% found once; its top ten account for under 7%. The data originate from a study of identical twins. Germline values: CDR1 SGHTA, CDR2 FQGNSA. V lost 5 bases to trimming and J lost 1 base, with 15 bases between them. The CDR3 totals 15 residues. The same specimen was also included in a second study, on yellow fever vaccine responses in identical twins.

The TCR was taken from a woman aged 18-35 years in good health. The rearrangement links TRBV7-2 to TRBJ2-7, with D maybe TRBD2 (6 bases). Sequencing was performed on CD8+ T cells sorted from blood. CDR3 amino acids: CASSATSGWSYEQYF. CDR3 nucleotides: TGTGCCAGCAGCGCGACTAGTGGTTGGTCCTACGAGCAGTACTTC.